This TCR beta chain stems from a study of CD8+CD57+ T cells in acquired aplastic anemia. Genomic DNA constituted the template upon which TCR beta VDJ and CDR3 profiling was performed. TCRdb ran MiXCR on the reads and lists one entry per CDR3 protein. The data contain about 190,000 distinct CDR3 sequences, 50% to 55% of them singletons. V was pared by 1 base and J by 7 bases, with 11 bases between. Germline V gene data show CDR1 as LNHDA and CDR2 as SQIVND (reference sequence). The CDR3 length is 13 residues. The J gene is TRBJ2-7, the V gene TRBV19; no clear D gene. Sequenced input: sorted CD4+, CD8+, or CD8+CD57+ T cells (not recorded which) from PBMCs. This clonotype originated in a human donor in good health, serving as a control. This CDR3 reads CASSIVSGPEQYF. The CDR3, as DNA: TGTGCCAGTAGTATAGTATCCGGTCCTGAGCAGTACTTC.